What follows are 26 T cell receptor beta chains derived from one specimen sequenced in a study of blood T cell repertoires in COVID-19. Generated by immunoSEQ multiplex PCR, the TCRdb table keeps only in-frame clones and is missing some. The repertoire holds a few hundred thousand clones, roughly 85% seen once, with less than 15% in the top ten. The sequencing input was peripheral blood. All receptors derive from a young woman who had recovered from COVID-19.

V is TRBV7-3 and J is TRBJ2-5, with D uncertain. The V end was cut by 2 bases, the J end by 1 base, with 8 bases between. Germline CDR1 and CDR2: SGHTA and FQGTGA. CDR3 size: 14 residues. In nucleotides, the CDR3 is TGTGCCAGCAGCTTATCCGGCGGCCAAGAGACCCAGTACTTC. It is translated as CASSLSGGQETQYF.

The CDR3 region is CASSLIGANEKLFF. The CDR3 nucleotides read TGTGCCAGCAGCTTGATTGGAGCTAATGAAAAACTGTTTTTT. The chain links TRBV5-4 to TRBJ1-4; D unclear. This CDR3 has 14 amino acids. V was trimmed by 1 base and J by 3 bases, leaving 7 bases between them. Germline V gene data show CDR1 as SGHNT and CDR2 as YYREEE (reference sequence).

The chain is built from TRBV9 and TRBJ1-2; D perhaps matches TRBD1 (6 bases). V gave up 4 bases and J gave up 7 bases, with 23 bases separating them. CDR1 and CDR2 from the germline V gene are SGDLS and YYNGEE. The CDR3 extends over 16 amino acids. CDR3 in amino acids: CASSPRTALLRTGYTF. CDR3 sequence (DNA): TGTGCCAGCAGCCCCCGGACAGCCCTACTTAGAACTGGCTACACCTTC.

This rearrangement joins TRBV14 to TRBJ2-1; 8 bases match TRBD2. Germline-derived CDR1 and CDR2 are SGHDN and FVKESK. V shed 4 bases and J 7 bases; nucleotides not matched to a gene: 12. The CDR3 loop spans 16 amino acids. CDR3: CASSRLGSGNRNEQFF. The CDR3 DNA is TGTGCCAGCAGCCGTTTGGGTAGCGGGAATAGGAATGAGCAGTTCTTC.

This clone came up once. The chain carries TRBV5-4 and TRBJ2-1, with 10 nucleotides matching TRBD2. The CDR3 spans 16 residues. Germline CDR1 and CDR2: SGHNT and YYREEE (reference sequence). The J segment lost 3 bases and the V segment lost 4 bases, leaving 7 bases of the junction unmatched. The CDR3 DNA reads TGTGCCAGCAGCCCCCTGCTAGCGGGAGTCTACAATGAGCAGTTCTTC. It is translated as CASSPLLAGVYNEQFF.

The chain joins TRBV2 to TRBJ2-7, with 9 bases matching TRBD2. Trimming took 6 bases from V and 2 from J; bases not matched to a gene: 8. The CDR3 length is 15 residues. The germline gives CDR1 SNHLY, CDR2 FYNNEI. The DNA of the CDR3 is TGTGCCAGCAGCCACCCGCTAGCGGGGACCTACGAGCAGTACTTC. The encoded protein is CASSHPLAGTYEQYF.

The V call is TRBV27, the J call TRBJ2-2, with 12 bases identical to TRBD2. The CDR3 length is 16 residues. Trimming took 6 bases from V and 3 from J; bases not matched to a gene: 5. Germline loops: CDR1 MNHEY, CDR2 SMNVEV (reference sequence). This chain's CDR3 is CASSLAGGPDTGELFF. Here the CDR3 DNA reads TGTGCCAGCAGCCTAGCGGGAGGGCCGGACACCGGGGAGCTGTTTTTT.

The chain uses TRBV18 and TRBJ2-7; 8 bases are shared with TRBD2. V lost 2 bases, J lost 2 bases, and 11 bases stayed unmatched. There are 17 residues in the CDR3. Germline V lookup: CDR1 KGHSH, CDR2 LQKENI. The CDR3 bases are TGTGCCAGCTCACCAAGTAATGAACTAGCGGACCCCTACGAGCAGTACTTC. Its protein product is CASSPSNELADPYEQYF.

The chain is built from TRBV6-5 and TRBJ2-3; the D gene is possibly TRBD2 (7 bases). This CDR3 contains 15 residues. V lost 7 bases and J 0 bases, leaving 14 bases between the germline ends. Germline V gene lookup returns CDR1 MNHEY and CDR2 SVGAGI. CDR3 sequence: CASTLGGGSTDTQYF. CDR3 sequence (DNA): TGTGCCAGCACCCTAGGGGGGGGGAGCACAGATACGCAGTATTTT.

This clone has a single count. The rearrangement uses TRBV30 and TRBJ1-2; 9 bases match TRBD1. V was pared by 5 bases and J by 7 bases, with 11 bases of the junction left unmatched. From germline, CDR1 is GTSNPN and CDR2 SVGIG (reference sequence). The CDR3 has 14 amino acids. This CDR3 is CAWGLGQGYGGYTF. CDR3 DNA sequence: TGTGCCTGGGGACTGGGACAGGGTTATGGTGGCTACACCTTC.

The V gene is TRBV6-2 or TRBV6-3, the J gene TRBJ1-2; D is undetermined. Germline V lookup: CDR1 MNHEY, CDR2 SVGEGT. The CDR3 length is 11 residues. Trimming pared 6 bases from V and 6 bases from J, leaving 8 bases between. DNA for the CDR3: TGTGCCAGCAGCCCGAGCGATGGCTACACCTTC. Its protein product is CASSPSDGYTF.

The J gene is TRBJ2-1, the V gene TRBV12-5; 12 bases match TRBD2. Unmatched junction bases numbered 6, after V lost 5 bases and J lost 7 bases. In germline, CDR1 is LGHNT, CDR2 FRNRAP. There are 15 residues in the CDR3. CDR3 nucleotide sequence: TGTGCTAGTGGTGCACCCGGGACTAGCGGGAATGAGCAGTTCTTC. This sequence encodes CASGAPGTSGNEQFF. Full variable domain (rest looked up from reference TRBV12-5 and TRBJ2-1): DARVTQTPRHKVTEMGQEVTMRCQPILGHNTVFWYRQTMMQGLELLAYFRNRAPLDDSGMPKDRFSAEMPDATLATLKIQPSEPRDSAVYFCASGAPGTSGNEQFFGPGTRLTVL.

The chain is built from TRBV28 and TRBJ1-5; maybe TRBD1 (6 bases). The length of the CDR3 is 16 residues. Trimming pared 6 bases from V and 1 base from J, leaving 16 bases between. The germline gives CDR1 MDHEN, CDR2 SYDVKM. The CDR3 loop reads CASSPSDRSSNQPQHF. Here the CDR3 DNA reads TGTGCCAGCAGCCCTTCCGACAGGTCCAGCAATCAGCCCCAGCATTTT. The variable domain in full, completed from reference TRBV28 and TRBJ1-5, reads DVKVTQSSRYLVKRTGEKVFLECVQDMDHENMFWYRQDPGLGLRLIYFSYDVKMKEKGDIPEGYSVSREKKERFSLILESASTNQTSMYLCASSPSDRSSNQPQHFGDGTRLSIL.

The J gene is TRBJ1-5, the V gene TRBV2, with TRBD1 matching over 8 bases. The CDR3 sequence is 16 residues long. V lost 1 base and J lost 1; bases outside the gene matches: 3. The germline CDR1 and CDR2 sequences are SNHLY and FYNNEI. The CDR3 region is CASSEEAGGSNQPQHF. The CDR3 region has the DNA TGTGCCAGCAGTGAAGAGGCAGGGGGCAGCAATCAGCCCCAGCATTTT.

The V call is TRBV10-2, the J call TRBJ2-7; 8 nucleotides line up with TRBD1. V shed 5 bases, J shed 4 bases, and the junction held 7 bases outside the gene matches. Germline lookup yields CDR1 WSHSY and CDR2 SAAADI. There are 14 residues in the CDR3. CDR3 DNA sequence: TGCGCCAGCAGTAGCAGGACAGGGATTTACGAGCAGTACTTC. Translated: CASSSRTGIYEQYF.

Only one count was recorded for this clone. The chain has TRBV6-5 and TRBJ2-2; TRBD1 is a possible D gene (6 bases). CDR3 length equals 15 residues. V was cut by 5 bases and J by 4 bases, with 14 bases left in between. Germline CDR1 MNHEY, CDR2 SVGAGI. The CDR3 DNA sequence: TGTGCCAGCAGTCCACAGGGTGTCGGCACCGGGGAGCTGTTTTTT. This gives the protein CASSPQGVGTGELFF.

The genes are TRBV10-3 and TRBJ2-5; the D gene is possibly TRBD1 (6 bases). The CDR3 spans 23 residues. Trimming stripped 0 bases from V and 0 bases from J, with 32 bases between. Germline V gene lookup returns CDR1 ENHRY and CDR2 SYGVKD. This chain's CDR3 is CAISESSTGYSAPTPTNQETQYF. CDR3 in DNA: TGTGCCATCAGTGAGTCCTCTACAGGGTACTCCGCTCCAACCCCAACAAACCAAGAGACCCAGTACTTC.

The chain couples TRBV30 to TRBJ2-1, with 13 bases matching TRBD2. Trimming took 5 bases from V and 0 from J; bases not matched to a gene: 7. The CDR3 covers 17 residues. Per the germline V gene, CDR1 is GTSNPN and CDR2 is SVGIG (reference sequence). The CDR3 loop reads CAWLGTSGVSSYNEQFF. Here the CDR3 DNA reads TGTGCCTGGCTAGGGACTAGCGGGGTTAGCTCCTACAATGAGCAGTTCTTC.

There are a few counts of this clone. The chain carries TRBV19 and TRBJ1-5, with no clear D. The CDR3 contains 13 residues. In germline, CDR1 is LNHDA, CDR2 SQIVND (reference sequence). Trimming left V 0 bases short and J 8 bases short, with 8 bases between. This CDR3 reads CASSIELLKPQHF. CDR3 nucleotide sequence: TGTGCCAGTAGTATAGAACTTTTAAAGCCCCAGCATTTT.

The chain carries TRBV6-5 and TRBJ2-5; TRBD1 agrees at 7 bases. Germline values: CDR1 MNHEY, CDR2 SVGAGI. The CDR3 contains 15 residues. Losses at the gene ends were 6 bases for V and 5 bases for J; bases not matched to a gene: 12. In DNA form, the CDR3 reads TGTGCCAGCAGATTGACAGGGCGTATCGGGGAGACCCAGTACTTC. Its protein product is CASRLTGRIGETQYF.

This chain uses TRBV6-5 with TRBJ2-1; 7 positions match TRBD1. V lost 4 bases and J lost 2; bases outside the gene matches: 5. The CDR3 runs to 15 residues. The germline V gene has CDR1 MNHEY and CDR2 SVGAGI. The CDR3 sequence is CASSSPGTAYNEQFF. Here the CDR3 DNA reads TGTGCCAGCAGTTCTCCCGGGACAGCCTACAATGAGCAGTTCTTC.

The chain uses TRBV7-2 and TRBJ2-3; D may be TRBD2 (5 bases). The CDR3 extends over 16 amino acids. The V end lost 2 bases, the J end lost 1 base, and 13 bases lay between the germline ends. In germline, CDR1 is SGHTA, CDR2 FQGNSA. CDR3 in amino acids: CASSLYEGLGTDTQYF. For the CDR3, the DNA is TGTGCCAGCAGCTTATATGAGGGTCTAGGCACAGATACGCAGTATTTT.

V usage is TRBV20-1 and J usage is TRBJ2-7; D is ambiguous. Trimming removed 5 bases at V and 4 bases at J, with 9 bases between. CDR3 size: 11 residues. CDR1 and CDR2 from the germline V gene are DFQATT and SNEGSKA (reference sequence). CDR3 loop: CSAPTPYEQYF. CDR3 nucleotides: TGCAGTGCTCCAACTCCATACGAGCAGTACTTC.

V and J are TRBV6-5 and TRBJ2-5; TRBD1 agrees at 12 bases. V trimming: 2 bases; J trimming: 5 bases; junction bases outside the gene matches: 6. Germline V gives CDR1 MNHEY, CDR2 SVGAGI. This CDR3 has 16 residues. In DNA, the CDR3 is TGTGCCAGCAGTTACCGAGGGACAGGGGGCTTGGAGACCCAGTACTTC. Its translation: CASSYRGTGGLETQYF.

The chain has TRBV19 and TRBJ2-7, with 9 positions matching TRBD1. The CDR3 runs to 15 residues. Per the germline V gene, CDR1 is LNHDA and CDR2 is SQIVND (reference sequence). The junction had 9 bases not matched to a gene; V was cut back by 5 bases and J by 4 bases. CDR3 protein: CASSVTGTGIYEQYF. The CDR3 DNA sequence: TGTGCCAGTAGTGTCACCGGGACAGGGATTTACGAGCAGTACTTC. The whole variable domain, filled in from reference TRBV19 and TRBJ2-7, reads DGGITQSPKYLFRKEGQNVTLSCEQNLNHDAMYWYRQDPGQGLRLIYYSQIVNDFQKGDIAEGYSVSREKKESFPLTVTSAQKNPTAFYLCASSVTGTGIYEQYFGPGTRLTVT.

The genes are TRBV19 and TRBJ2-1, with unresolved D. This CDR3 comprises 15 residues. In germline, CDR1 is LNHDA, CDR2 SQIVND (reference sequence). V lost 6 bases and J lost 6, with 18 bases in between. In DNA, the CDR3 is TGTGCCAGTAGCCGGAGTGACCTCCTCCTCAATGAGCAGTTCTTC. It specifies CASSRSDLLLNEQFF.